These 9 T cell receptor beta chains share one sample of origin, sequenced in a study of HIV-infected children after antiretroviral therapy interruption. The TCR library was built from RNA with a 3' RACE protocol and unique molecular identifiers. One entry per CDR3 protein results from TCRdb running MiXCR on the 3' RACE reads. The sample has some 51,000 distinct CDR3 sequences, approximately 4.3% seen once; the top ten hold 0.7%. Treatment given: PENTA 11 planned treatment interruption arm or continuous ART arm. Specimen: CD45RA+ CD4+ T cells from PBMCs, pooled from several time points, collected from a donor given antiretroviral therapy, either interrupted or continuous. Regarding subset: naive CD4+ CD45RA+ CD45RO- T cells. The receptors come from a pool of human donors with HIV.

This clonotype was seen a handful of times. CDR3 protein: CASSEATGTGPYEQYF. The CDR3 DNA is TGTGCCAGCAGTGAAGCGACAGGGACCGGCCCCTACGAGCAGTACTTC. This chain uses TRBV6-1 with TRBJ2-7; 7 bases are shared with TRBD1. The germline CDR1 and CDR2 sequences are MNHNS and SASEGT. This CDR3 contains 16 residues. With V trimmed by 0 bases and J by 2 bases, 7 bases remained unmatched.

This clonotype was seen more than once but under ten times. The rearrangement uses TRBV5-1 and TRBJ2-3; D gene unclear. The CDR3 length is 14 residues. Deletions cut 4 bases from V and 4 bases from J, with 13 bases between. Per the germline V gene, CDR1 is SGHRS and CDR2 is YFSETQ. The DNA of the CDR3 is TGCGCCAGCAGCCTCGAACCGGGCCCAGATACGCAGTATTTT. This translates into CASSLEPGPDTQYF.

This clonotype has at least ten counts. The gene calls are TRBV21-1 and TRBJ1-6. TRBV21-1 corresponds to a pseudogene. The CDR3 has 15 residues. The CDR3 is CASSTEAPRHSPLHF. DNA of the CDR3: TGTGCCAGCAGCACCGAGGCCCCGAGGCATTCACCCCTCCACTTT.

The chain carries TRBV19 and TRBJ2-7, with 8 bases lining up with TRBD1. V was pared by 3 bases and J by 5 bases, with 6 bases of the junction left unmatched. The CDR3 contains 14 residues. From germline, CDR1 is LNHDA and CDR2 SQIVND (reference sequence). Here the CDR3 reads CASSIQGARDEQYF. The CDR3, as DNA: TGTGCCAGTAGTATTCAGGGGGCGAGGGACGAGCAGTACTTC.

This clonotype occurred many times. CDR3 DNA sequence: TGTGCCAGCAGTTTAGCCCACGGGGCAGTGACTGAAGCTTTCTTT. Translated: CASSLAHGAVTEAFF. This chain links TRBV12-3 or TRBV12-4 with TRBJ1-1; a weak D match, TRBD1 (5 bases). The CDR3 consists of 15 residues. V was clipped by 0 bases and J by 5 bases, with 13 bases between them.

This clonotype was detected only a few times. This chain connects TRBV29-1 to TRBJ1-2, with 9 bases matching TRBD1. The germline V gene encodes CDR1 SQVTM and CDR2 ANQGSEA. This CDR3 has 11 residues. Trimming at V came to 7 bases and at J to 8 bases, leaving 5 bases not matched to a gene. In DNA form, the CDR3 reads TGCAGCGCCATCGGGACAGGGGGCTACACCTTC. Protein: CSAIGTGGYTF.

The chain links TRBV11-2 to TRBJ1-1; tentatively, D is TRBD1 (5 bases). From germline, CDR1 is SGHAT and CDR2 FQNNGV. The CDR3 is 14 amino acids. The V gene lost 3 bases and the J gene lost 0 bases, with 8 bases spanning the gap. This chain's CDR3 is CASSFDSLNTEAFF. The CDR3 DNA is TGTGCCAGCAGCTTCGACAGCTTGAACACTGAAGCTTTCTTT.

This clonotype was observed at least ten times. The chain combines TRBV7-2 with TRBJ1-1; D is uncertain. There are 14 residues in the CDR3. Trimming left V 1 base short and J 1 base short, with 7 bases between. CDR1 and CDR2 (germline): SGHTA, FQGNSA. CDR3 nucleotide sequence: TGTGCCAGCAGCTTAGGAGCGGCGAACACTGAAGCTTTCTTT. Its protein is CASSLGAANTEAFF.

The chain has TRBV2 and TRBJ2-4; D is ambiguous. The length of the CDR3 is 14 residues. V lost 2 bases and J lost 0, with 5 bases in between. The germline V gene encodes CDR1 SNHLY and CDR2 FYNNEI. CDR3 sequence: CASSELLAKNIQYF. The DNA for the CDR3 is TGTGCCAGCAGTGAACTCCTAGCCAAAAACATTCAGTACTTC. The variable domain in full, completed from reference TRBV2 and TRBJ2-4, reads EPEVTQTPSHQVTQMGQEVILRCVPISNHLYFYWYRQILGQKVEFLVSFYNNEISEKSEIFDDQFSVERPDGSNFTLKIRSTKLEDSAMYFCASSELLAKNIQYFGAGTRLSVL.